Ten or more counts support the clone carrying this T cell receptor beta chain. V dropped 3 bases and J dropped 6 bases, with 11 bases sitting between them. The CDR3 totals 14 residues. Germline V gene data show CDR1 as MNHEY and CDR2 as SVGAGI. This record comes from a study of T cells in Graves' hyperthyroidism and ophthalmopathy. Every diagnosis used clinical symptoms, serum thyroxine and TRAb, thyroid ultrasound and orbital computed tomography. The PBMCs were sourced from fresh peripheral blood (approximately 10 ml). Amplification yielded TCR beta CDR3 regions, with RNA transcripts as the source. When the TCR CDR3 underwent first-round RT-PCR, the HTBI primer set was used. TCRdb re-analysed the multiplex PCR reads in MiXCR, keeping a single row per CDR3 protein. The table has around 520,000 distinct CDR3 sequences, over 13% seen once; the top ten hold over 15%.

The receptor was derived from a woman aged 18-35 years with Graves' hyperthyroidism. The chain is built from TRBV6-5 and TRBJ1-4, with D maybe TRBD1 (6 bases). Specimen: blood. The CDR3 loop reads CASSYDRRYEKLFF. CDR3 nucleotides: TGTGCCAGCAGTTATGACAGGAGATATGAAAAACTGTTTTTT.